The rows below give T cell receptor beta chains drawn from one sample of a study of cytomegalovirus exposure and HLA in healthy donors. Measured with immunoSEQ multiplex PCR; TCRdb has only the in-frame clones, and not every one. Of approximately 130,000 clones listed, roughly four fifths are singletons. The sample taken for sequencing was PBMCs. All receptors come from a woman aged 35 to 49 in good health and CMV-seropositive. Both conserved end residues are part of each CDR3. D genes are given only for firm matches. Size values are once, few and many counts, or a class for expanded clones, and some rows have none.

clone_size j_call v_call d_call cdr3_aa cdr3_nt
NA TRBJ1-1 TRBV5-1 TRBD1 CASSFGGQGKGEAFF TGCGCCAGCAGCTTCGGGGGACAGGGGAAGGGTGAAGCTTTCTTT
NA TRBJ2-1 TRBV7-3 TRBD2 CASSPRSGGAYNEQFF TGTGCCAGCAGCCCCCGGTCCGGGGGGGCCTACAATGAGCAGTTCTTC
NA TRBJ2-3 TRBV6-5 NA CASSYGGRQADTQYF TGTGCCAGCAGTTACGGTGGCAGGCAGGCAGATACGCAGTATTTT
NA TRBJ2-7 TRBV9 NA CASSVQGTTDEQYF TGTGCCAGCAGCGTACAGGGAACTACGGACGAGCAGTACTTC
few TRBJ1-2 TRBV7-8 NA CASSADINYGYTF TGTGCCAGCAGTGCAGACATAAACTATGGCTACACCTTC
NA TRBJ1-1 TRBV6-6 TRBD1 CASSPTGGGAEAFF TGTGCCAGCAGCCCAACAGGGGGAGGGGCTGAAGCTTTCTTT
NA TRBJ2-7 TRBV10-1 NA CASSLSGDVYEQYF TGCGCCAGCAGTTTGTCAGGGGACGTCTACGAGCAGTACTTC
NA TRBJ1-5 TRBV6-6 NA CASSPQGSNQPQHF TGTGCCAGCAGCCCCCAGGGGAGCAATCAGCCCCAGCATTTT
NA TRBJ1-1 TRBV21-1 NA CASSKLQQGAGGRIEAFF TGTGCCAGCAGCAAATTACAGCAGGGGGCAGGGGGGCGCATTGAAGCTTTCTTT
few TRBJ2-7 TRBV6-5 TRBD2 CASTGGSFYEQYF TGTGCCAGCACCGGGGGGAGTTTCTACGAGCAGTACTTC
NA TRBJ2-7 TRBV5-1 NA CASSGARVEQYF TGCGCCAGCAGCGGGGCCAGGGTCGAGCAGTACTTC
NA TRBJ1-2 TRBV5-1 NA CASSLLNYGYTF TGCGCCAGCAGCTTGTTAAACTATGGCTACACCTTC
NA TRBJ2-7 TRBV27 NA CASSLSSGKLKPYEQYF TGTGCCAGCAGTTTATCTAGCGGAAAGCTCAAACCCTACGAGCAGTACTTC
NA TRBJ2-1 TRBV21-1 NA CASSTGGQDIYNEQFF TGTGCCAGCAGCACCGGGGGACAGGACATCTACAATGAGCAGTTCTTC
NA TRBJ1-6 TRBV5-1 TRBD1 CASSLGGRQGNSPLHF TGCGCCAGCAGCCTAGGGGGCCGACAGGGGAATTCACCCCTCCACTTT
NA TRBJ2-7 TRBV29-1 NA CSALTGPYEQYF TGCAGCGCTCTAACAGGACCCTACGAGCAGTACTTC
NA TRBJ2-1 TRBV5-8 TRBD2 CASSLGRGFYNEQFF TGTGCCAGCAGCTTGGGGCGGGGGTTCTACAATGAGCAGTTCTTC
NA TRBJ1-1 TRBV19 NA CASSITLTEAFF TGTGCCAGTAGTATTACTTTGACTGAAGCTTTCTTT
NA TRBJ1-3 TRBV10-3 NA CAISEFEGSSGNTIYF TGTGCCATCAGTGAGTTTGAGGGCTCCTCTGGAAACACCATATATTTT
few TRBJ2-7 TRBV6-1 NA CASTVSYEQYF TGTGCCAGCACGGTGTCCTACGAGCAGTACTTC
NA TRBJ2-7 TRBV19 NA CASSSSGEYEQYF TGTGCCAGTAGTTCCTCAGGGGAGTACGAGCAGTACTTC
NA TRBJ1-1 TRBV7-8 NA CASSFYRVRDTEAFF TGTGCCAGCAGCTTTTACAGGGTAAGGGACACTGAAGCTTTCTTT
NA TRBJ2-5 TRBV7-2 TRBD2 CASSLSRGSLETQYF TGTGCCAGCAGCTTAAGTCGCGGGAGCTTGGAGACCCAGTACTTC
NA TRBJ1-1 TRBV7-2 TRBD1 CASSLYRGQAFF TGTGCCAGCAGCCTTTACAGGGGGCAAGCTTTCTTT
NA TRBJ2-1 TRBV5-1 TRBD2 CASRSALADNEQFF TGCGCCAGCAGGTCGGCTCTAGCGGACAATGAGCAGTTCTTC
NA TRBJ1-2 TRBV6-4 NA CASSETYSSTNYGYTF TGTGCCAGCAGTGAGACCTACAGCTCGACTAACTATGGCTACACCTTC
NA TRBJ2-3 TRBV7-3 TRBD1 CASSREGGLADTQYF TGTGCCAGCAGCCGAGAAGGGGGCCTGGCAGATACGCAGTATTTT
NA TRBJ2-3 TRBV19 TRBD2 CASSIVRGVDTQYF TGTGCCAGTAGTATAGTTCGGGGGGTGGATACGCAGTATTTT
NA TRBJ1-5 TRBV19 TRBD1 CASAQGADQPQHF TGTGCCAGTGCGCAGGGGGCAGATCAGCCCCAGCATTTT
NA TRBJ2-2 TRBV25-1 TRBD1 CASSEYSGQGRTGELFF TGTGCCAGCAGTGAATATTCGGGACAGGGGAGGACCGGGGAGCTGTTTTTT
NA TRBJ1-4 TRBV28 TRBD1 CASVDGAGGSTNEKLFF TGTGCCAGCGTAGACGGGGCAGGGGGTTCAACTAATGAAAAACTGTTTTTT
NA TRBJ1-1 TRBV6-5 NA CASSSKQVRYTEAFF TGTGCCAGCAGTTCTAAACAGGTGCGGTACACTGAAGCTTTCTTT
NA TRBJ1-2 TRBV10-3 NA CAISESSGYGYTF TGTGCCATCAGTGAGTCCTCGGGGTATGGCTACACCTTC
NA TRBJ1-4 TRBV2 TRBD1 CASNTGAMDEKLFF TGTGCCAGCAACACAGGGGCGATGGATGAAAAACTGTTTTTT
NA TRBJ2-1 TRBV11-3 NA CASAEGSGQRGGEQFF TGTGCCAGCGCGGAGGGGAGCGGCCAACGTGGGGGTGAGCAGTTCTTC
NA TRBJ1-5 TRBV27 TRBD1 CASTRKGGQGNQPQHF TGTGCCAGCACTCGAAAAGGGGGACAGGGTAATCAGCCCCAGCATTTT
NA TRBJ2-5 TRBV29-1 TRBD2 CSAQGFGGVGETQYF TGCAGCGCCCAGGGATTCGGGGGGGTCGGGGAGACCCAGTACTTC
NA TRBJ1-2 TRBV6-5 TRBD1 CASSPGGQGIYGYTF TGTGCCAGCAGCCCAGGGGGGCAAGGCATTTATGGCTACACCTTC
NA TRBJ2-3 TRBV9 NA CASSVGTFGPAQYF TGTGCCAGCAGCGTGGGGACTTTCGGACCTGCACAGTATTTT
few TRBJ1-2 TRBV7-8 NA CASSLTANGQRIYGYTF TGTGCCAGCAGCTTAACGGCGAACGGACAGAGAATCTATGGCTACACCTTC
NA TRBJ1-3 TRBV2 NA CASSQQGSGNTIYF TGTGCCAGCAGTCAACAGGGTTCTGGAAACACCATATATTTT
NA TRBJ2-2 TRBV5-4 TRBD2 CASSLSLAGANTGELFF TGTGCCAGCAGCTTGTCCCTAGCGGGTGCGAACACCGGGGAGCTGTTTTTT
NA TRBJ2-5 TRBV5-1 NA CASNGGSQETQYF TGCGCCAGCAATGGGGGGAGTCAAGAGACCCAGTACTTC
few TRBJ1-6 TRBV6-6 TRBD1 CASTWGQLNSPLHF TGTGCCAGCACCTGGGGACAGCTTAATTCACCCCTCCACTTT
NA TRBJ1-2 TRBV4-1 NA CASRALQVLTYGYTF TGCGCCAGCAGGGCGCTTCAGGTTCTGACCTATGGCTACACCTTC
NA TRBJ1-6 TRBV27 TRBD1 CASSHGQGLNSPLHF TGTGCCAGCAGTCACGGACAGGGGCTAAATTCACCCCTCCACTTT
NA TRBJ2-7 TRBV7-3 TRBD2 CASSRSAGGTYEQYF TGTGCCAGCAGCCGCAGTGCGGGAGGCACCTACGAGCAGTACTTC
NA TRBJ1-2 TRBV9 TRBD1 CASSSTGGSNYGYTF TGTGCCAGCAGCTCGACAGGGGGCTCTAACTATGGCTACACCTTC
NA TRBJ2-1 TRBV27 TRBD2 CASSLAGLESSYNEQFF TGTGCCAGCTCACTAGCGGGCCTCGAGAGCTCCTACAATGAGCAGTTCTTC
NA TRBJ2-3 TRBV5-4 TRBD2 CASSLVVGGVADTQYF TGTGCCAGCAGCTTGGTTGTGGGGGGGGTTGCAGATACGCAGTATTTT
few TRBJ1-2 TRBV9 TRBD1 CASSVTGTLLYGYTF TGTGCCAGCAGCGTGACAGGGACCCTCCTTTATGGCTACACCTTC
NA TRBJ2-1 TRBV28 TRBD2 CASSFLGTAREHSYNEQFF TGTGCCAGCAGTTTCCTGGGGACCGCGCGGGAGCATTCCTACAATGAGCAGTTCTTC